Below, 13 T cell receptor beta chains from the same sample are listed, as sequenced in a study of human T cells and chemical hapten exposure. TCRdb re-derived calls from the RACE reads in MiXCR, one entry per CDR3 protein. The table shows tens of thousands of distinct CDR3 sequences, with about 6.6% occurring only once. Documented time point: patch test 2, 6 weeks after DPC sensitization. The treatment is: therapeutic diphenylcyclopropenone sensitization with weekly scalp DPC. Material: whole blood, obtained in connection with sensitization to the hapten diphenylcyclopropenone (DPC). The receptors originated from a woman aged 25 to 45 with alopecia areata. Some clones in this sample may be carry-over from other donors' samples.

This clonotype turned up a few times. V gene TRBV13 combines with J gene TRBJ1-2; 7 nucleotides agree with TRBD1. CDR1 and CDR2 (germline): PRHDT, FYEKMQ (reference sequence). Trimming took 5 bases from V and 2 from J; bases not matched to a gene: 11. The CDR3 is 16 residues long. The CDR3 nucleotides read TGTGCCAGCAGCCTACCAACCGGACAGGCAAACTATGGCTACACCTTC. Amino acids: CASSLPTGQANYGYTF.

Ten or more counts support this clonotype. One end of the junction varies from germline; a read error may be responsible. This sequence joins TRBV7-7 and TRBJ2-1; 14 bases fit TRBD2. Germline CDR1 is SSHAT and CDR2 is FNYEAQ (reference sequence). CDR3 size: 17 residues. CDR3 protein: CASSQGTSGGLFDEQFF. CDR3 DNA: TGTGCTAGCAGCCAAGGGACTAGCGGGGGCCTCTTCGATGAGCAGTTCTTC.

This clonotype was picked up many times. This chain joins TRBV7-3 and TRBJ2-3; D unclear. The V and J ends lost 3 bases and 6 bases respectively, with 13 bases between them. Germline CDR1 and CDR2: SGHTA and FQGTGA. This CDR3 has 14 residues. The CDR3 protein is CASSFNVAPDTQYF. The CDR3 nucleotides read TGTGCCAGCAGCTTTAACGTGGCGCCGGATACGCAGTATTTT.

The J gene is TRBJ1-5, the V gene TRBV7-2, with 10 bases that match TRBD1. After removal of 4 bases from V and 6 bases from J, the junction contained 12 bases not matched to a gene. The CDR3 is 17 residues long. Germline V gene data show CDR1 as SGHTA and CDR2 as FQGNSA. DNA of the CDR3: TGTGCCAGCAGCTCCACCGGGACAGGGGTTTTGGGTCAGCCCCAGCATTTT. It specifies CASSSTGTGVLGQPQHF. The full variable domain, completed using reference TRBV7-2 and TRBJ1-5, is GAGVSQSPSNKVTEKGKDVELRCDPISGHTALYWYRQSLGQGLEFLIYFQGNSAPDKSGLPSDRFSAERTGGSVSTLTIQRTQQEDSAVYLCASSSTGTGVLGQPQHFGDGTRLSIL.

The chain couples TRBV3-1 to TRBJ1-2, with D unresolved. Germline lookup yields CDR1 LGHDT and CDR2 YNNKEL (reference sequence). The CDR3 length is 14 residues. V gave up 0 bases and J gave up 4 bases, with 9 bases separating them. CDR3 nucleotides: TGTGCCAGCAGCCAAGAAGGGCCAAGCTATGGCTACACCTTC. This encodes CASSQEGPSYGYTF. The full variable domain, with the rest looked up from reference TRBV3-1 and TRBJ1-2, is DTAVSQTPKYLVTQMGNDKSIKCEQNLGHDTMYWYKQDSKKFLKIMFSYNNKELIINETVPNRFSPKSPDKAHLNLHINSLELGDSAVYFCASSQEGPSYGYTFGSGTRLTVV.

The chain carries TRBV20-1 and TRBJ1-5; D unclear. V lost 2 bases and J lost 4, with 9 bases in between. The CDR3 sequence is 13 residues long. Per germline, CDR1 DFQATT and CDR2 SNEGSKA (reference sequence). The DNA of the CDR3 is TGCAGTGCTAGACCGACGGGGAATCAGCCCCAGCATTTT. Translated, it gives CSARPTGNQPQHF.

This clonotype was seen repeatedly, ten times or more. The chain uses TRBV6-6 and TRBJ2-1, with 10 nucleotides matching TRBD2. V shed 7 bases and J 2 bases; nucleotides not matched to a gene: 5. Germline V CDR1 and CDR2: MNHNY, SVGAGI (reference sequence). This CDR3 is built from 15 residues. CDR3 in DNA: TGTGCCAGCAACGAAGCGGGGGGGCCCTACAATGAGCAGTTCTTC. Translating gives CASNEAGGPYNEQFF.

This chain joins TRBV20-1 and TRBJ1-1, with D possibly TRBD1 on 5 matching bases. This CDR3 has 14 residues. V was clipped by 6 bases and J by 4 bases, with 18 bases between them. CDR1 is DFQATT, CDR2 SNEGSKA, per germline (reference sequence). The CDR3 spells CSAKEGTAATEAFF. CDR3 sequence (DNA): TGCAGTGCGAAAGAAGGGACCGCCGCCACTGAAGCTTTCTTT.

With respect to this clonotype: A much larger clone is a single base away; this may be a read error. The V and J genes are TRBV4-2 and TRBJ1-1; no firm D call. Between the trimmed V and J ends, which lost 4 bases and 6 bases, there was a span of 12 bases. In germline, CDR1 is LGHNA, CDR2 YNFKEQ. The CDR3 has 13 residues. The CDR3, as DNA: TGTGCCAGCAGCCGAGGGTCTCTGCCTGAAGCTTTCTTT. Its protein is CASSRGSLPEAFF.

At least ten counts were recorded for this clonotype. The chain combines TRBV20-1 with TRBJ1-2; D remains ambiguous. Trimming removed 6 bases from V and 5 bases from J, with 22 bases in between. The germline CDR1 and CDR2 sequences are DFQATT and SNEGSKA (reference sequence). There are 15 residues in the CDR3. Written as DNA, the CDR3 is TGCAGTGCCAATGGGCAGGAGATGGATTTATATGGCTACACCTTC. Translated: CSANGQEMDLYGYTF.

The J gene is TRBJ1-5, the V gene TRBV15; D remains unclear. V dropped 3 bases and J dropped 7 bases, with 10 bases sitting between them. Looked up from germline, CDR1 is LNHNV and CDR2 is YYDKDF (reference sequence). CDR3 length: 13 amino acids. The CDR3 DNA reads TGTGCCACCAGCAGTCGGTATGACCAGCCCCAGCATTTT. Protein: CATSSRYDQPQHF.

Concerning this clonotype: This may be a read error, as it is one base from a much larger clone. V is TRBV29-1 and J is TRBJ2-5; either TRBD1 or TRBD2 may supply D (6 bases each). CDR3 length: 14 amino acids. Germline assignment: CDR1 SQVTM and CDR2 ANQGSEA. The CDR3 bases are TGCAGCCTTGAAACAGGGAGGAGACGAGAGACCCAGTACTTC. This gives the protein CSLETGRRRETQYF.

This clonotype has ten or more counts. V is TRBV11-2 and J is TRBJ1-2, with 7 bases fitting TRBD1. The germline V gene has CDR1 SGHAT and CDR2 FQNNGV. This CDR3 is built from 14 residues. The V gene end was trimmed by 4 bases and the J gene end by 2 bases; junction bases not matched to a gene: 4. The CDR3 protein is CASSSGTENYGYTF. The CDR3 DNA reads TGTGCCAGCAGCTCCGGGACAGAAAACTATGGCTACACCTTC.